These 12 T cell receptor beta chains originate from one sample sequenced in a study of blood T cell repertoires in COVID-19. This table comes from immunoSEQ multiplex PCR, and its TCRdb copy is limited to in-frame clones, with some not included. Among 200,000 to 250,000 clones listed, roughly 80% were seen once. The sequenced material came from peripheral blood. Source of these receptors: a woman over 75 with COVID-19, enrolled during active disease.

The chain has TRBV7-9 and TRBJ1-2, with 8 positions matching TRBD1. CDR3 size: 15 residues. Germline CDR1 is SEHNR and CDR2 is FQNEAQ (reference sequence). The J segment lost 0 bases and the V segment lost 3 bases, leaving 3 bases of the junction unmatched. The CDR3 sequence: CASSFPGGSNYGYTF. For the CDR3, the DNA is TGTGCCAGCAGCTTTCCAGGGGGCTCTAACTATGGCTACACCTTC. Full variable domain (missing parts from reference TRBV7-9 and TRBJ1-2): DTGVSQNPRHKITKRGQNVTFRCDPISEHNRLYWYRQTLGQGPEFLTYFQNEAQLEKSRLLSDRFSAERPKGSFSTLEIQRTEQGDSAMYLCASSFPGGSNYGYTFGSGTRLTVV.

The chain employs TRBV5-1 and TRBJ1-1; D gene uncertain. Trimming pared 5 bases from V and 5 bases from J, leaving 22 bases between. Germline CDR1 and CDR2: SGHRS and YFSETQ. The CDR3 runs to 16 residues. The CDR3 DNA sequence: TGCGCCAGCAGACCAGACCGGGGAACTGTTCGTACTGAAGCTTTCTTT. Translated: CASRPDRGTVRTEAFF. The whole variable domain, filled in from reference TRBV5-1 and TRBJ1-1, reads KAGVTQTPRYLIKTRGQQVTLSCSPISGHRSVSWYQQTPGQGLQFLFEYFSETQRNKGNFPGRFSGRQFSNSRSEMNVSTLELGDSALYLCASRPDRGTVRTEAFFGQGTRLTVV.

The chain is built from TRBV19 and TRBJ2-3, with 8 bases aligning to TRBD1. CDR1 and CDR2 (germline): LNHDA, SQIVND (reference sequence). The CDR3 has 15 amino acids. V was pared by 10 bases and J by 1 base, with 10 bases of the junction left unmatched. The CDR3 spells CATKDRVGGTDTQYF. CDR3 sequence (DNA): TGTGCCACAAAGGACAGGGTCGGGGGCACAGATACGCAGTATTTT.

V is TRBV4-2 and J is TRBJ2-2, with a tentative D call TRBD1 (7 bases). Trimming cost V 5 bases and J 8 bases, with 21 bases left between them. Germline V gene sequence: CDR1 LGHNA, CDR2 YNFKEQ. This CDR3 is 16 amino acids long. CDR3: CASSRGEASGGGELFF. The CDR3 DNA reads TGTGCCAGCAGCAGGGGGGAGGCTTCAGGGGGTGGGGAGCTGTTTTTT.

CDR3 amino acids: CSVAGTGGERGVTEAFF. The CDR3 DNA is TGCAGCGTGGCCGGGACAGGGGGCGAGAGAGGGGTTACTGAAGCTTTCTTT. The J gene is TRBJ1-1, the V gene TRBV29-1; 12 positions match TRBD1. CDR3 size: 17 residues. Germline V gives CDR1 SQVTM, CDR2 ANQGSEA. Losses at the gene ends were 6 bases for V and 5 bases for J; bases not matched to a gene: 16.

This rearrangement joins TRBV6-5 to TRBJ2-3; D remains ambiguous. CDR3 length: 14 amino acids. The ends were cut back, 2 bases at V and 5 bases at J, with 11 bases in the middle. Germline loops: CDR1 MNHEY, CDR2 SVGAGI. Here the CDR3 reads CASSYPQTKDTQYF. CDR3 sequence (DNA): TGTGCCAGCAGTTACCCTCAGACAAAAGATACGCAGTATTTT.

V gene TRBV3-1 (or the pseudogene TRBV3-2) combines with J gene TRBJ1-5, with D perhaps TRBD1 (5 bases). The CDR3 extends over 14 amino acids. The ends were cut back, 4 bases at V and 5 bases at J, with 12 bases in the middle. Per the germline V gene, CDR1 is LGHDT and CDR2 is YNNKEL (reference sequence). The CDR3 is CASSPSPGDQPQHF. The CDR3 DNA follows: TGTGCCAGCAGCCCCTCTCCGGGGGATCAGCCCCAGCATTTT.

This clone was counted a single time. The chain recombines TRBV28 with TRBJ1-2, with a possible D match to TRBD1 (6 bases). This CDR3 region has 15 residues. Trimming cost V 2 bases and J 2 bases, with 12 bases left between them. The V gene's germline CDR1 is MDHEN and CDR2 SYDVKM. CDR3 DNA sequence: TGTGCCAGCAGTTTACAGGGGAATGAAAACTATGGCTACACCTTC. It is translated as CASSLQGNENYGYTF.

The chain recombines TRBV5-6 with TRBJ1-2; TRBD1 is a possible D gene (6 bases). The CDR3 covers 14 residues. Looked up from germline, CDR1 is SGHDT and CDR2 is YYEEEE. The V and J ends lost 4 bases and 4 bases respectively, with 14 bases between them. The chain's CDR3 is CASSRDRQVYGYTF. CDR3 coding DNA: TGTGCCAGCAGCCGGGACCGACAGGTCTATGGCTACACCTTC.

This chain joins TRBV7-9 and TRBJ1-2; TRBD1 matches at 8 bases. The CDR3 runs 13 residues. The V gene's germline CDR1 is SEHNR and CDR2 FQNEAQ (reference sequence). V was pared by 6 bases and J by 8 bases, with 8 bases of the junction left unmatched. CDR3 sequence: CASSNSGGIGYTF. In DNA, the CDR3 is TGTGCCAGCAGTAATTCAGGGGGCATAGGCTACACCTTC.

This clone was detected only once. The chain couples TRBV6-7 to TRBJ1-4, with D possibly TRBD1 on 5 matching bases. TRBV6-7 is placed among ORFs of uncertain function. CDR3 length: 16 amino acids. Trimming stripped 1 base from V and 8 bases from J, with 17 bases between. In nucleotides, the CDR3 is TGTGCCAGCAGTTACTTGATTGCGCAGGGAAGGGAAAAACTGTTTTTT. Amino acids: CASSYLIAQGREKLFF.

The chain carries TRBV7-8 and TRBJ2-3; TRBD2 matches 9 bases. There are 21 residues in the CDR3. Trimming cost V 4 bases and J 0 bases; bases outside gene matches: 20. Looked up from germline, CDR1 is SGHVS and CDR2 is FQNEAQ. This CDR3 reads CASSSPSRRPSGDLSTDTQYF. CDR3 in DNA: TGTGCCAGCAGCTCCCCGAGTCGGAGGCCTAGCGGGGACCTTAGCACAGATACGCAGTATTTT.